Listed below are T cell receptor beta chains from one sample, sequenced in a study of shared clonotypes between healthy human individuals. Data came from immunoSEQ multiplex PCR; TCRdb stores just in-frame clones and leaves some out. Of roughly 1,100,000 clones in the sample, about 77% were seen once. Sequenced: memory CD4+ T cells sorted from blood. The receptors here all came from a man aged 18 to 30 in good health. Both conserved end residues are part of each CDR3.

V: TRBV5-4; J: TRBJ1-5; CDR3: CASSSRQGYQPQHF
V: TRBV19; J: TRBJ1-2; CDR3: CASSIEGNYGYTF
V: TRBV5-4; J: TRBJ2-5; CDR3: CASSPDRQETQYF
V: TRBV29-1; J: TRBJ1-5; CDR3: CSVAEVGNQPQHF
V: TRBV4-1; J: TRBJ2-1; CDR3: CASSERDRGLNEQFF
V: TRBV6-1; J: TRBJ1-1; CDR3: CASSAPTGTVGAFF
V: TRBV7-2; J: TRBJ2-2; CDR3: CASSLVYNTGELFF
V: TRBV30; J: TRBJ2-2; CDR3: CAWSVDSGVFTGELFF
V: TRBV7-2; J: TRBJ1-1; CDR3: CASSFERGAAFF
V: TRBV18; J: TRBJ2-3; CDR3: CASSPNTDTQYF
V: TRBV28; J: TRBJ1-5; CDR3: CASSQGGGSNQPQHF
V: TRBV6-1; J: TRBJ2-1; CDR3: CASSEAGQGYGDYNEQFF
V: TRBV5-4; J: TRBJ2-3; CDR3: CASSLPTGSTDTQYF
V: TRBV23-1; J: TRBJ1-1; CDR3: CASRHPRDKQTEAFF
V: TRBV10-3; J: TRBJ1-1; CDR3: CAAARGGDTEAFF
V: TRBV10-3; J: TRBJ2-5; CDR3: CAISESRGQETQYF
V: TRBV11-2; J: TRBJ2-1; CDR3: CASSLERGEQFF
V: TRBV29-1; J: TRBJ2-1; CDR3: CSVSRGNNEQFF
V: TRBV11-1; J: TRBJ2-3; CDR3: CASSLPITDTQYF
V: TRBV29-1; J: TRBJ1-6; CDR3: CSARQGNSPLHF
V: TRBV29-1; J: TRBJ2-1; CDR3: CSVVKVDPEQFF
V: TRBV9; J: TRBJ2-7; CDR3: CASSVGSGSSYEQYF